These T cell receptor beta chains were read from a single sample in a study of blood T cell repertoires in COVID-19. Clones were read by immunoSEQ multiplex PCR, and TCRdb kept only the in-frame ones, dropping some. The sample consists of 150,000 to 200,000 clones, 70% to 90% of them appearing once. The sample comprised peripheral blood. These receptors were taken from a human donor in a cohort sampled during active COVID-19. The CDR3 runs from the conserved cysteine through the conserved F or W. Fields, in order: D gene, V gene, J gene, clone size, CDR3 DNA, CDR3 protein. A D gene is named only where the DNA matches it firmly. Clone size appears in some rows only: once, few, many, or a class for an expanded clone.

>.|TRBV6-2/TRBV6-3|TRBJ1-1|.
TGTGCCAGCAGCCCGGGGGGATGGGACACTGAAGCTTTCTTT
CASSPGGWDTEAFF
>.|TRBV6-5|TRBJ2-5|.
TGTGCCAGCAGTTACTTGGGGACACAGCAAGAGACCCAGTACTTC
CASSYLGTQQETQYF
>.|TRBV7-2|TRBJ2-2|.
TGTGCCAGCAGCACCCACACCACCGGGGAGCTGTTTTTT
CASSTHTTGELFF
>TRBD2|TRBV5-1|TRBJ2-3|.
TGCGCCAGCAGCACCGGACTAGCGGGGGGTGCAGATACGCAGTATTTT
CASSTGLAGGADTQYF
>.|TRBV3-1/TRBV3-2|TRBJ2-1|once
TGTGCCAGCAGCCCTACCCCAGCGTACAATGAGCAGTTCTTC
CASSPTPAYNEQFF
>.|TRBV9|TRBJ1-1|.
TGTGCCAGCAGCGGCACGGACAGAATGAACACTGAAGCTTTCTTT
CASSGTDRMNTEAFF
>TRBD1|TRBV28|TRBJ2-7|few
TGTGCCAGCAGTCCGGCGGCCAGGACAGGGTTTTACGAGCAGTACTTC
CASSPAARTGFYEQYF
>TRBD1|TRBV5-4|TRBJ2-7|.
TGTGCCAGCAGCTTGGAGGGACAGGCTACCTACGAGCAGTACTTC
CASSLEGQATYEQYF
>.|TRBV6-2/TRBV6-3|TRBJ2-3|once
TGTGCCAGCAGTTTGCGGAGGACAGATACGCAGTATTTT
CASSLRRTDTQYF
>TRBD1|TRBV4-3|TRBJ2-1|once
TGCGCCAGCAGCCAAGATCTTAGGACAGGGGACCAGCAGTTCTTC
CASSQDLRTGDQQFF
>TRBD1|TRBV5-1|TRBJ2-2|.
TGCGCCAGCAGCTACGGGGACAGGGTGCACACCGGGGAGCTGTTTTTT
CASSYGDRVHTGELFF
>TRBD2|TRBV4-1|TRBJ2-7|.
TGCGCCAGCAGCCAAATCGGCGGGGGGGCCCACGAGCAGTACTTC
CASSQIGGGAHEQYF
>TRBD1|TRBV5-1|TRBJ2-7|.
TGCGCCAGCGGGACAGGGCCCCCGAGGAACGAGCAGTACTTC
CASGTGPPRNEQYF
>.|TRBV9|TRBJ1-1|.
TGTGCCAGCAGCTACGAAGGAGGGTCGGGGGAAGCTTTCTTT
CASSYEGGSGEAFF
>.|TRBV19|TRBJ1-1|.
TGTGCCAGTAGTTTGCAGGCGAACACTGAAGCTTTCTTT
CASSLQANTEAFF
>.|TRBV30|TRBJ1-4|.
TGTGCCTGGAGTCCGCCTGGTGCTATTTCAACTAATGAAAAACTGTTTTTT
CAWSPPGAISTNEKLFF
>.|TRBV4-3|TRBJ2-5|.
TGCGCCAGCAGCATCCAGGGCGGACGTCAAGAGACCCAGTACTTC
CASSIQGGRQETQYF
>TRBD1|TRBV5-1|TRBJ2-7|.
TGCGCCAGCAGCTCGACAGGGGGCGAGCAGTACTTC
CASSSTGGEQYF
>.|TRBV9|TRBJ1-1|once
TGTGCCAGCAGCCCGGGGACTGCGAACACTGAAGCTTTCTTT
CASSPGTANTEAFF
>TRBD2|TRBV28|TRBJ2-1|.
TGTGCCAGCAGAACAGCGGGAGGGCCCTACAATGAGCAGTTCTTC
CASRTAGGPYNEQFF
>.|TRBV5-1|TRBJ1-5|once
TGCGCCAGCAGTCGGGGACTGGATAGCAATCAGCCCCAGCATTTT
CASSRGLDSNQPQHF
>TRBD1|TRBV28|TRBJ1-1|.
TGTGCCAGCAGTCTCCCCGGACAGGGGGAAGCTTTCTTT
CASSLPGQGEAFF
>TRBD1|TRBV6-6|TRBJ1-1|.
TGTGCCAGCAGTTACACTACAGGGGGCACTGAAGCTTTCTTT
CASSYTTGGTEAFF
>.|TRBV3-1/TRBV3-2|TRBJ1-5|.
TGTGCCAGCAGCCAAGCGGGGAATCAGCCCCAGCATTTT
CASSQAGNQPQHF
>TRBD1|TRBV7-9|TRBJ2-1|.
TGTGCCAGCAGCTTAGTCGAGGGGGCCTTAAATGAGCAGTTCTTC
CASSLVEGALNEQFF
>.|TRBV3-1/TRBV3-2|TRBJ1-4|.
TGTGCCAGCCACGGCAGGGGTGGAGAAAAACTGTTTTTT
CASHGRGGEKLFF
>.|TRBV2|TRBJ1-1|.
TGTGCCAGCATGAGGTATGGGAACACTGAAGCTTTCTTT
CASMRYGNTEAFF
>.|TRBV6-5|TRBJ2-5|.
TGTGCCAGCAGTTCCAGGAATAAGTACCAAGAGACCCAGTACTTC
CASSSRNKYQETQYF
>TRBD1|TRBV5-4|TRBJ2-5|.
TGTGCCAGCAGCCTTCCAGGGGGCGGTAAGACCCAGTACTTC
CASSLPGGGKTQYF
>.|TRBV29-1|TRBJ2-1|.
TGCAGCGTTGAAGTTTTCAGCGGTCAGATCTTC
CSVEVFSGQIF
>.|TRBV6-2/TRBV6-3|TRBJ1-2|.
TGTGCCAGCAGTACGCAAGTAGCTAACTATGGCTACACCTTC
CASSTQVANYGYTF
>TRBD1|TRBV6-6|TRBJ1-2|.
TGTGCCAGCAGTTACTCGACAGGGGGCAGCTACTATGGCTACACCTTC
CASSYSTGGSYYGYTF
>.|TRBV7-2|TRBJ1-5|.
TGTGCCAGCAGTGACCAGGAAAATCAGCCCCAGCATTTT
CASSDQENQPQHF
>.|TRBV4-2|TRBJ2-4|.
TGTGCCAGCAGCCAAGAGGGCGGGATGTCCAAAAACATTCAGTACTTC
CASSQEGGMSKNIQYF
>TRBD1|TRBV2|TRBJ1-5|once
TGTGCCAGCAATCGCCGACAGGGGGTCAATCAGCCCCAGCATTTT
CASNRRQGVNQPQHF
>.|TRBV28|TRBJ2-4|.
TGTGCCAGCAGTTTTTCCCCGACGACAGGCCCTTCGGCCAAAAACATTCAGTACTTC
CASSFSPTTGPSAKNIQYF
>TRBD2|TRBV4-3|TRBJ2-7|.
TGCGCCAGCAGCCAAGACAGACGGGGGGAGAGGGAGCAGTACTTC
CASSQDRRGEREQYF
>TRBD1|TRBV9|TRBJ1-4|.
TGTGCCAGCGGGCAGGGGGTCACTAATGAAAAACTGTTTTTT
CASGQGVTNEKLFF
>.|TRBV6-1|TRBJ1-2|.
TGTGCCAGCAGTGAAGTCAGGGGTGTCTATGGCTACACCTTC
CASSEVRGVYGYTF
>TRBD1|TRBV19|TRBJ1-4|.
TGTGCCAGTACCCCGGTAAGGACAGGACTCAAAGGGGAAAAACTGTTTTTT
CASTPVRTGLKGEKLFF
>.|TRBV29-1|TRBJ2-3|.
TGCAGCATCTCGAGGGGGGATACGCAGTATTTT
CSISRGDTQYF
>TRBD2|TRBV28|TRBJ2-1|.
TGTGCCAGAGGACTAGCGGGAGACGAGCAGTTCTTC
CARGLAGDEQFF
>TRBD2|TRBV10-3|TRBJ2-7|.
TGTGCCATCAGCCAGGGCACTAGCGCAACCTACGAGCAGTACTTC
CAISQGTSATYEQYF
>.|TRBV10-2|TRBJ2-2|.
TGCGCCAGCAGTGAGCAGGGAAAAGGAGGGGAGCTGTTTTTT
CASSEQGKGGELFF
>.|TRBV28|TRBJ1-1|.
TGTGCCAGCAGTCCCAGTGATTACACTGAAGCTTTCTTT
CASSPSDYTEAFF
>.|TRBV7-9|TRBJ1-2|few
TGTGCCAGCAGCGATCGGACACACTATGGCTACACCTTC
CASSDRTHYGYTF
>TRBD1|TRBV28|TRBJ1-2|once
TGTGCCAGCAGTTCTCGACAGGGTGCCTATGGCTACACCTTC
CASSSRQGAYGYTF
>TRBD2|TRBV4-3|TRBJ2-3|.
TGCGCCAGCAGCCAAGGCGGGAGGGCAGATACGCAGTATTTT
CASSQGGRADTQYF
>.|TRBV7-2|TRBJ1-1|.
TGTGCCAGCAGCTTAGCGCTGGGGGCCATAGGGGCTTTCTTT
CASSLALGAIGAFF
>.|TRBV6-2/TRBV6-3|TRBJ2-7|.
TGTGCCAGCAGTTGGACCGGGACTTTCATCTACGAGCAGTACTTC
CASSWTGTFIYEQYF
>.|TRBV19|TRBJ1-2|once
TGTGCCAGTAGTACCGGACAGACTGCCAACTATGGCTACACCTTC
CASSTGQTANYGYTF
>TRBD2|TRBV9|TRBJ2-3|.
TGTGCCAGCAGCGTAGCAGCGGGGGGGCCAGATACGCAGTATTTT
CASSVAAGGPDTQYF
>TRBD1|TRBV27|TRBJ1-6|.
TGTGCCAGCAGTTTGCAAATCGGACAGGGGGCCCTTAGGGCCCTCCACTTT
CASSLQIGQGALRALHF
>.|TRBV3-1/TRBV3-2|TRBJ1-5|.
TGTGCCAGCAGCCAAGATAGAAATCAGCCCCAGCATTTT
CASSQDRNQPQHF
>.|TRBV2|TRBJ1-6|.
TGTGCCAGCAGTGAACTGAGCTCCTATAATTCACCCCTCCACTTT
CASSELSSYNSPLHF
>TRBD2|TRBV5-4|TRBJ2-1|.
TGTGCCAGCAGGGGGGGTACTAGCGGGGATTACAATGAGCAGTTCTTC
CASRGGTSGDYNEQFF
>.|TRBV6-5|TRBJ2-7|.
TGTGCCAGCAGCCTCAGGGGGGACTCCTACGAGCAGTACTTC
CASSLRGDSYEQYF
>TRBD1|TRBV5-4|TRBJ1-4|.
TGTGCCAGCAGCTCTAACAGGGGGCAAGGTGAAAAACTGTTTTTT
CASSSNRGQGEKLFF
>.|TRBV10-2|TRBJ2-7|.
TGCGCCAGCAGTGATCATCCAGTTGGCTACGAGCAGTACTTC
CASSDHPVGYEQYF
>TRBD1|TRBV7-9|TRBJ2-3|.
TGTGCCAGCAGTCCCGGGACAGGGGGCACAGATACGCAGTATTTT
CASSPGTGGTDTQYF